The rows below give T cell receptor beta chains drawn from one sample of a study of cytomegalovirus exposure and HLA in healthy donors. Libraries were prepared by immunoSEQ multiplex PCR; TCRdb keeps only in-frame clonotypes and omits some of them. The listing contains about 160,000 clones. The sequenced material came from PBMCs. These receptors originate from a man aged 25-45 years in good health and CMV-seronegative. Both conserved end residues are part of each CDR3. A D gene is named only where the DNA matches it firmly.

cdr3_nt: TGCGCCAGCAGTCTAGCGGGCGGACGCTCCTACGAGCAGTACTTC; cdr3_aa: CASSLAGGRSYEQYF; d_call: TRBD2; v_call: TRBV10-2; j_call: TRBJ2-7
cdr3_nt: TGTGCCAGCAGCTGGGGAGAGGGTGTCTACACCTTC; cdr3_aa: CASSWGEGVYTF; d_call: -; v_call: TRBV5-4; j_call: TRBJ1-2
cdr3_nt: TGTGCCACCAGCAGAGGACAGGGGGAAGGCTACACCTTC; cdr3_aa: CATSRGQGEGYTF; d_call: TRBD1; v_call: TRBV15; j_call: TRBJ1-2
cdr3_nt: TGCGCCAGCAGTGAAGGCAGGCACCACCAAGAGACCCAGTACTTC; cdr3_aa: CASSEGRHHQETQYF; d_call: -; v_call: TRBV10-1; j_call: TRBJ2-5
cdr3_nt: TGTGCCAGCAGTTATGGGAGAGGCTCGAACACTGAAGCTTTCTTT; cdr3_aa: CASSYGRGSNTEAFF; d_call: -; v_call: TRBV6-5; j_call: TRBJ1-1
cdr3_nt: TGCGCCAGCAAGCCAGGGGGACAGGGGGCGCGGGGGCCTAATGAAAAACTGTTTTTT; cdr3_aa: CASKPGGQGARGPNEKLFF; d_call: TRBD1; v_call: TRBV4-3; j_call: TRBJ1-4
cdr3_nt: TGTGCCAGCAGCTTAGACGGACAGGGGAATCAGCCCCAGCATTTT; cdr3_aa: CASSLDGQGNQPQHF; d_call: TRBD1; v_call: TRBV7-9; j_call: TRBJ1-5
cdr3_nt: TGTGCCATCCATTACGAGCAGTACTTC; cdr3_aa: CAIHYEQYF; d_call: -; v_call: TRBV10-3; j_call: TRBJ2-7
cdr3_nt: TGTGCCAGCAGCTTAGTGGCGGGACCGAGCTCCTACAATGAGCAGTTCTTC; cdr3_aa: CASSLVAGPSSYNEQFF; d_call: -; v_call: TRBV11-2; j_call: TRBJ2-1
cdr3_nt: TGTGCCAGCAGCCAAGATGGGGGCGGAGAGACCCAGTACTTC; cdr3_aa: CASSQDGGGETQYF; d_call: -; v_call: TRBV4-2; j_call: TRBJ2-5
cdr3_nt: TGTGCCAGCAGCACAAGGGGGGTAGCGGGAGAGCTTGGGGAGCAGTACTTC; cdr3_aa: CASSTRGVAGELGEQYF; d_call: TRBD2; v_call: TRBV11-3; j_call: TRBJ2-7
cdr3_nt: TGCAGCGTTCCCGCATTTATAGCCGGTGAGCAGTTCTTC; cdr3_aa: CSVPAFIAGEQFF; d_call: -; v_call: TRBV29-1; j_call: TRBJ2-1
cdr3_nt: TGTGCCAGCAGTCATGACACAGGGCAGTTCTTC; cdr3_aa: CASSHDTGQFF; d_call: -; v_call: TRBV6-5; j_call: TRBJ2-1
cdr3_nt: TGTGCCAGCAGCCCTGGCTTAGCGGGAGTGGGTTTATACAATGAGCAGTTCTTC; cdr3_aa: CASSPGLAGVGLYNEQFF; d_call: TRBD2; v_call: TRBV5-4; j_call: TRBJ2-1
cdr3_nt: TGCGCCAGCAGCTTGGGAACAACCGGGTTCAATGAGCAGTTCTTC; cdr3_aa: CASSLGTTGFNEQFF; d_call: -; v_call: TRBV5-1; j_call: TRBJ2-1
cdr3_nt: TGTGCCAGCAGCTCAGGACTAGCGGGATCTACAGATACGCAGTATTTT; cdr3_aa: CASSSGLAGSTDTQYF; d_call: TRBD2; v_call: TRBV5-4; j_call: TRBJ2-3
cdr3_nt: TGCGCCAGCAGCGCGAACAGGGGGCTAGGTGAAGCTTTCTTT; cdr3_aa: CASSANRGLGEAFF; d_call: TRBD1; v_call: TRBV5-1; j_call: TRBJ1-1
cdr3_nt: TGCGCCAGCAGCTTGACATACAGGGTCTCCTACAATGAGCAGTTCTTC; cdr3_aa: CASSLTYRVSYNEQFF; d_call: -; v_call: TRBV5-1; j_call: TRBJ2-1
cdr3_nt: TGTGCCAGCAGTTACTCCCTAGACAGTATGCAAGAGACCCAGTACTTC; cdr3_aa: CASSYSLDSMQETQYF; d_call: -; v_call: TRBV6-5; j_call: TRBJ2-5
cdr3_nt: TGTGCCAGTAGTATAGTTGGGGCAGCTAATAGCAATCAGCCCCAGCATTTT; cdr3_aa: CASSIVGAANSNQPQHF; d_call: -; v_call: TRBV19; j_call: TRBJ1-5
cdr3_nt: TGTGCCAGCAGTCCCGGACAGGGCCTTGAAGCTTTCTTT; cdr3_aa: CASSPGQGLEAFF; d_call: TRBD1; v_call: TRBV5-4; j_call: TRBJ1-1
cdr3_nt: TGTGCCAGCAACACCCTTGGGGACAGTTCCGAGCAGTACTTC; cdr3_aa: CASNTLGDSSEQYF; d_call: TRBD1; v_call: TRBV27; j_call: TRBJ2-7
cdr3_nt: TGTGCCAGCAGGTTAACAGGCCAGAACACTGAAGCTTTCTTT; cdr3_aa: CASRLTGQNTEAFF; d_call: -; v_call: TRBV2; j_call: TRBJ1-1
cdr3_nt: TGTGCCAGCAGCTTAACGTGGGGGGTCGAGCAGTACTTC; cdr3_aa: CASSLTWGVEQYF; d_call: -; v_call: TRBV7-8; j_call: TRBJ2-7
cdr3_nt: TGTGCCAGCACAAAGACAGGGACGAACACTGAAGCTTTCTTT; cdr3_aa: CASTKTGTNTEAFF; d_call: TRBD1; v_call: TRBV9; j_call: TRBJ1-1
cdr3_nt: TGTGCCAGCAGCTCCCAGGGGTTAGCCAAAAACATTCAGTACTTC; cdr3_aa: CASSSQGLAKNIQYF; d_call: -; v_call: TRBV13; j_call: TRBJ2-4
cdr3_nt: TGTGCCATCAACCCCGACTACATTTCTAGCACAGATACGCAGTATTTT; cdr3_aa: CAINPDYISSTDTQYF; d_call: -; v_call: TRBV10-3; j_call: TRBJ2-3
cdr3_nt: TGTGCCAGCAGCCCTCACATAACGGACAGGGCGAACACCGGGGAGCTGTTTTTT; cdr3_aa: CASSPHITDRANTGELFF; d_call: TRBD1; v_call: TRBV11-2; j_call: TRBJ2-2
cdr3_nt: TGTGCCAGCAGTATGACAGCCTCTAGCACAGATACGCAGTATTTT; cdr3_aa: CASSMTASSTDTQYF; d_call: -; v_call: TRBV6-5; j_call: TRBJ2-3
cdr3_nt: TGTGCCAGCAGTTACTCGGGAGGCGAAAACACTGAAGCTTTCTTT; cdr3_aa: CASSYSGGENTEAFF; d_call: -; v_call: TRBV6-5; j_call: TRBJ1-1
cdr3_nt: TGTGCCAGCAGTCCGTCCGCAGGGGGCTTGGGCTATGGCTACACCTTC; cdr3_aa: CASSPSAGGLGYGYTF; d_call: TRBD1; v_call: TRBV27; j_call: TRBJ1-2
cdr3_nt: TGTGCCAGCAGTGGGACAGGCCTTAGGTACGAGCAGTGCTTC; cdr3_aa: CASSGTGLRYEQCF; d_call: TRBD1; v_call: TRBV6-1; j_call: TRBJ2-7
cdr3_nt: TGTGCCAGCAGCTTACTCGGCGGCGGGGAGACCCAGTACTTC; cdr3_aa: CASSLLGGGETQYF; d_call: -; v_call: TRBV7-9; j_call: TRBJ2-5
cdr3_nt: TGCGCCAGCAGCGGTCGGAGCGGGAGTCAGACAGATACGCAGTATTTT; cdr3_aa: CASSGRSGSQTDTQYF; d_call: TRBD2; v_call: TRBV5-1; j_call: TRBJ2-3
cdr3_nt: TGTGCCAGCAGCCCGGGCGGGAGAACTAATGAAAAACTGTTTTTT; cdr3_aa: CASSPGGRTNEKLFF; d_call: -; v_call: TRBV7-6; j_call: TRBJ1-4
cdr3_nt: TGTGCCAGCAGCTTTGGGGCAGGGGGGTACGAGCAGTACTTC; cdr3_aa: CASSFGAGGYEQYF; d_call: -; v_call: TRBV7-9; j_call: TRBJ2-7
cdr3_nt: TGTGCCAGCTCACCGTTCGACAGGGATCAAGGAAAACTGTTTTTT; cdr3_aa: CASSPFDRDQGKLFF; d_call: TRBD1; v_call: TRBV18; j_call: TRBJ1-4
cdr3_nt: TGTGCCAGCAGTTTGTCCGTCGGCACTGAAGCTTTCTTT; cdr3_aa: CASSLSVGTEAFF; d_call: -; v_call: TRBV28; j_call: TRBJ1-1
cdr3_nt: TGTGCCAGCAGCGTAGTATCAGGCTCTACTGAAGCTTTCTTT; cdr3_aa: CASSVVSGSTEAFF; d_call: -; v_call: TRBV9; j_call: TRBJ1-1
cdr3_nt: TGCGCCAGCAGCTTGGAGGGAGTTAACACCGGGGAGCTGTTTTTT; cdr3_aa: CASSLEGVNTGELFF; d_call: -; v_call: TRBV5-1; j_call: TRBJ2-2